The clone carrying this T cell receptor (beta chain) occurred a few times. Its antigen is unknown. Profiled with immunoSEQ multiplex PCR; TCRdb holds only in-frame clones, not every one. The table shows 150,000 to 200,000 clones, with roughly 83% occurring only once. This entry belongs to a study of cytomegalovirus exposure and HLA in healthy donors. This CDR3 region has 13 residues. Between the trimmed V and J ends, which lost 5 bases and 8 bases, there was a span of 15 bases. The germline V gene has CDR1 MNHEY and CDR2 SMNVEV (reference sequence). General study points: In vitro testing confirmed three CMV-associated chains as specific for CMV antigens. As was reported, the classifier diagnosed cytomegalovirus status with high specificity and sensitivity. Investigators reported approximately 150 TCR beta chains as tied to cytomegalovirus. One later analysis, an examination of the 100 to 150 validation repertoires, found that first-cohort TCR clusters tended to co-occur in them.

J is TRBJ1-2 and V is TRBV27; tentative D call: TRBD1 (5 bases). The receptor comes from a young man in good health and CMV-seropositive. The sample taken for sequencing was PBMCs. The CDR3 is CASSPSGRGGYTF. CDR3 in DNA: TGTGCCAGCAGTCCCTCAGGGCGTGGAGGCTACACCTTC.